The 8 T cell receptor beta chains given below trace back to one sample, sequenced in a study of blood T cell repertoires in COVID-19 (dated by TCRdb to the early 2020s). Library generation was performed with the immunoSEQ multiplex PCR assay. TCRdb took over this immuneACCESS table, retaining in-frame rearrangements with V and J assigned. Such tables are incomplete; in checked studies, under half of the missing clones stem from an unresolved V gene, and the remainder is unexplained. A total of about 70,000 clones appear in this sample, 70% to 85% of them only once. The ten largest clones add up to around 0.83% of the sample. The sample was peripheral blood. Receptors originate from a woman between 70 and 85 years old with acute or convalescent COVID-19.

The chain is built from TRBV7-2 and TRBJ2-7, with 10 bases that match TRBD1. V was clipped by 5 bases and J by 6 bases; unmatched bases: 19. The CDR3 is made up of 18 amino acids. The V gene's germline CDR1 is SGHTA and CDR2 FQGNSA. CDR3 sequence: CASSPYGTGALWHGEQYF. In nucleotides, the CDR3 is TGTGCCAGCAGCCCATATGGGACAGGGGCCCTTTGGCACGGCGAGCAGTACTTC.

This clone has at least ten counts. V and J are TRBV6-4 and TRBJ2-3, with 7 positions matching TRBD2. Germline trimming cut 4 bases from V and 0 bases from J; bases unmatched to any gene: 1. Germline V gives CDR1 MRHNA, CDR2 SNTAGT. This CDR3 has 14 amino acids. The CDR3 DNA reads TGTGCCAGCAGTGTCGGGGGGAGCACAGATACGCAGTATTTT. Translated, it gives CASSVGGSTDTQYF.

This chain connects TRBV27 to TRBJ2-1, with TRBD2 matching 11 bases. Germline V lookup: CDR1 MNHEY, CDR2 SMNVEV (reference sequence). The CDR3 covers 18 residues. Trimming cost V 5 bases and J 3 bases; bases outside gene matches: 12. The CDR3 spells CASSLLAGDLNGYNEQFF. CDR3 bases: TGTGCCAGCAGTCTACTAGCGGGAGATCTTAATGGCTACAATGAGCAGTTCTTC.

The rearrangement links TRBV7-9 to TRBJ1-2, with 9 bases that match TRBD1. Germline V lookup: CDR1 SEHNR, CDR2 FQNEAQ (reference sequence). The CDR3 covers 15 residues. Trimming cost V 4 bases and J 6 bases; bases outside gene matches: 9. CDR3 coding DNA: TGTGCCAGCAGCTCCCGCCCGGACAGGGGACATGGCTACACCTTC. Translation: CASSSRPDRGHGYTF.

In its sample, this clone was seen once. This chain links TRBV18 with TRBJ2-7; D remains unclear. The V end was cut by 4 bases, the J end by 5 bases, with 9 bases between. Germline assignment: CDR1 KGHSH and CDR2 LQKENI. The CDR3 is 12 amino acids. CDR3 residues: CASSRADHEQYF. The CDR3 DNA reads as TGTGCCAGCTCACGGGCAGACCACGAGCAGTACTTC. The entire variable domain, with the rest obtained from reference TRBV18 and TRBJ2-7, is as follows: NAGVMQNPRHLVRRRGQEARLRCSPMKGHSHVYWYRQLPEEGLKFMVYLQKENIIDESGMPKERFSAEFPKEGPSILRIQQVVRGDSAAYFCASSRADHEQYFGPGTRLTVT.

The chain joins TRBV7-2 to TRBJ1-2; tentatively, D is TRBD1 (5 bases). V lost 2 bases and J 7 bases, leaving 11 bases between the germline ends. Germline-derived CDR1 and CDR2 are SGHTA and FQGNSA. The CDR3 consists of 13 residues. In DNA form, the CDR3 reads TGTGCCAGCAGCTTAAGCAGGGAGGTTGGCTACACCTTC. Protein product: CASSLSREVGYTF.

This chain joins TRBV6-4 and TRBJ2-2; TRBD1 might be the D (5 bases). V was clipped by 6 bases and J by 4 bases, with 12 bases between them. This CDR3 has 14 amino acids. The V gene's germline CDR1 is MRHNA and CDR2 SNTAGT. CDR3 nucleotides: TGTGCCAGCAGGCTCTATCAGGGCACCGGGGAGCTGTTTTTT. As protein: CASRLYQGTGELFF.

The chain has TRBV5-5 and TRBJ2-3; TRBD2 aligns across 7 bases. Losses at the gene ends were 4 bases for V and 2 bases for J; bases not matched to a gene: 4. Germline CDR1 SGHKS, CDR2 YYEKEE (reference sequence). The CDR3 runs 14 residues. The CDR3 sequence: CASSPSGDTDTQYF. CDR3 sequence (DNA): TGTGCCAGCAGCCCTAGCGGAGACACAGATACGCAGTATTTT.